This record looks at one T cell receptor beta chain sequence and its context. These data come from a study of blood T cell repertoires in COVID-19. This table comes from immunoSEQ multiplex PCR, and its TCRdb copy is limited to in-frame clones, with some not included. Here the sample spans approximately 100,000 clones, about 85% being singletons. Material: peripheral blood. The sequence was collected from a woman in her 70s with active or convalescent COVID-19.

CDR3 residues: CASSLATGESNIQYF. CDR3 nucleotides: TGCGCCAGCAGCTTGGCGACAGGGGAGTCAAACATTCAGTACTTC. This chain connects TRBV5-1 to TRBJ2-4, with 8 positions matching TRBD1. The CDR3 consists of 15 residues. V dropped 0 bases and J dropped 6; count of bases not matched to a gene: 5. CDR1 and CDR2 from the germline V gene are SGHRS and YFSETQ.